This TCR beta chain stems from a study of CD8+ T cells in alopecia areata. Extracted RNA was reverse transcribed, and the resulting cDNA served as sequencing template. Produced via immunoSEQ multiplex PCR; TCRdb's table is partial and in-frame only. This table holds 35,000 to 50,000 clones, about three fifths found once. Treatment described: oral pan-JAK inhibitor, 5-10 mg twice daily. The CDR3 is made up of 15 amino acids. Germline V gives CDR1 GTSNPN, CDR2 SVGIG (reference sequence). The V end lost 3 bases, the J end lost 8 bases, and 19 bases lay between the germline ends. The V call is TRBV30, the J call TRBJ2-2; perhaps TRBD1 as D (5 bases). This TCR was sampled from a human donor with alopecia areata. The sequencing here drew on CD8+ T cells sorted from blood, taken at week 4, from a patient treated with tofacitinib. CDR3 in DNA: TGTGCCTGGAGACCCTACGACAGTGTCCGGGGGGAGCTGTTTTTT. Translation: CAWRPYDSVRGELFF. The complete variable domain, with remaining parts taken from reference TRBV30 and TRBJ2-2, reads SQTIHQWPATLVQPVGSPLSLECTVEGTSNPNLYWYRQAAGRGLQLLFYSVGIGQISSEVPQNLSASRPQDRQFILSSKKLLLSDSGFYLCAWRPYDSVRGELFFGEGSRLTVL.